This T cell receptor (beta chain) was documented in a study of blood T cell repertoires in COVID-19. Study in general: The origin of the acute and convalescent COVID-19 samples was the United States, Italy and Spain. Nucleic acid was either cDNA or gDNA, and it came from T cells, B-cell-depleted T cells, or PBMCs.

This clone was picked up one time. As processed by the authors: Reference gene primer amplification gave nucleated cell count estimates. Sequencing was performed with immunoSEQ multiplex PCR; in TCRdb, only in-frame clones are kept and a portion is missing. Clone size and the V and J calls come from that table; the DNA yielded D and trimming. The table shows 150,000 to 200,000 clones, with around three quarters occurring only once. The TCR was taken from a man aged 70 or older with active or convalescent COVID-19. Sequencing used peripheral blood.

Here the CDR3 DNA reads TGCGCCAGCAGCCCACGACAGGGTAGCTCCTACGAGCAGTACTTC. As protein: CASSPRQGSSYEQYF. V and J are TRBV5-1 and TRBJ2-7; 7 nucleotides align to TRBD1. Losses at the gene ends were 4 bases for V and 0 bases for J; bases not matched to a gene: 7. The CDR3 sequence is 15 residues long. Germline V gene sequence: CDR1 SGHRS, CDR2 YFSETQ.